What follows are 22 T cell receptor beta chains derived from one specimen sequenced in a study of blood T cell repertoires in COVID-19. The data were produced by immunoSEQ multiplex PCR, yet TCRdb's version contains in-frame clones alone and is incomplete. The data show a few hundred thousand clones, with 87% seen just once and about 10% held by the top ten. Material for sequencing was peripheral blood. The receptors here all came from a young woman with COVID-19, enrolled during active disease.

V gene TRBV5-6 combines with J gene TRBJ1-2; possible D gene TRBD1, 5 bases. There are 14 residues in the CDR3. The germline V gene has CDR1 SGHDT and CDR2 YYEEEE. V was trimmed by 0 bases and J by 3 bases, leaving 9 bases between them. Written as DNA, the CDR3 is TGTGCCAGCAGCTTGGATGGGGGGGACTATGGCTACACCTTC. Its translation is CASSLDGGDYGYTF.

The chain carries TRBV6-4 and TRBJ1-2; D is undetermined. The V end was cut by 7 bases, the J end by 0 bases, with 15 bases between. Looked up from germline, CDR1 is MRHNA and CDR2 is SNTAGT. The CDR3 has 15 amino acids. CDR3 coding DNA: TGTGCCAGCACCCCGGGGAGGAGAGCTAACTATGGCTACACCTTC. It encodes CASTPGRRANYGYTF.

The chain joins TRBV28 to TRBJ2-5; 7 nucleotides match TRBD2. Per the germline V gene, CDR1 is MDHEN and CDR2 is SYDVKM. V lost 6 bases and J lost 4; bases outside the gene matches: 14. This CDR3 is 16 amino acids long. The CDR3 DNA sequence: TGTGCCAGCAGAAATTACGTATCAGCGGGAACAGAGACCCAGTACTTC. Translated, it gives CASRNYVSAGTETQYF.

The genes are TRBV6-5 and TRBJ2-7; 7 bases match TRBD1. The CDR3 length is 12 residues. Trimming took 6 bases from V and 6 from J; bases not matched to a gene: 5. CDR1 is MNHEY, CDR2 SVGAGI, per germline. CDR3 nucleotides: TGTGCCAGCAGCCGACAGGGTGCCGAGCAGTACTTC. Residues: CASSRQGAEQYF.

The chain joins TRBV4-3 to TRBJ2-7; D gene unclear. The germline V gene encodes CDR1 LGHNA and CDR2 YSLEER. Trimming left V 1 base short and J 4 bases short, with 14 bases between. The CDR3 contains 15 residues. CDR3 nucleotides: TGCGCCAGCAGCCAAGGGGTAACGGGTCAGTACGAGCAGTACTTC. As protein: CASSQGVTGQYEQYF.

The CDR3 loop reads CSVAGSGGSNTGELFF. CDR3 nucleotide sequence: TGCAGCGTTGCGGGTAGCGGGGGGTCGAACACCGGGGAGCTGTTTTTT. The J gene is TRBJ2-2, the V gene TRBV29-1; 10 bases match TRBD2. This CDR3 spans 16 amino acids. V shed 4 bases, J shed 0 bases, and the junction held 5 bases outside the gene matches. The V gene's germline CDR1 is SQVTM and CDR2 ANQGSEA.

The CDR3 DNA sequence: TGTGCCAGCAGCCCTAGCAGAAATTCACCCCTCCACTTT. Translating it yields CASSPSRNSPLHF. V is TRBV12-3 or TRBV12-4 and J is TRBJ1-6; D is unresolved. V was cut by 6 bases and J by 7 bases, with 10 bases left in between. The length of the CDR3 is 13 residues.

The J gene is TRBJ2-3, the V gene TRBV27; tentatively, D is TRBD2 (7 bases). Between the trimmed V and J ends, which lost 3 bases and 1 base, there was a span of 11 bases. This CDR3 contains 15 residues. Germline CDR1 reads MNHEY; CDR2 reads SMNVEV (reference sequence). The CDR3 loop reads CASSLGRGGTDTQYF. The DNA for the CDR3 is TGTGCCAGCAGTTTGGGGAGGGGGGGCACAGATACGCAGTATTTT.

This chain links TRBV6-4 with TRBJ1-5; TRBD1 matches at 9 bases. This CDR3 comprises 20 residues. The V gene's germline CDR1 is MRHNA and CDR2 SNTAGT. Trimming took 6 bases from V and 0 from J; bases not matched to a gene: 18. Here the CDR3 reads CASRAQYRDRENLSNQPQHF. The CDR3 DNA is TGTGCCAGCAGGGCCCAATACCGGGACAGGGAGAATCTTAGCAATCAGCCCCAGCATTTT.

The chain employs TRBV28 and TRBJ2-6, with D perhaps matching TRBD1 (6 bases). There are 17 residues in the CDR3. V lost 6 bases and J lost 0, with 15 bases in between. Germline CDR1 and CDR2: MDHEN and SYDVKM. CDR3 amino acids: CASSPTGSLSGANVLTF. The CDR3 nucleotides are TGTGCCAGCAGCCCGACAGGCTCCCTCTCTGGGGCCAACGTCCTGACTTTC.

A remark on this clone: The same CDR3 can be traced to other DNA sequences in this sample. The chain links TRBV6-5 to TRBJ2-7; the D is unclear. CDR1 MNHEY and CDR2 SVGAGI come from the germline V gene. V shed 6 bases and J shed 2 bases, with 8 bases lying between them. CDR3 length: 12 amino acids. CDR3 nucleotides: TGTGCCAGCAGCTCCGACACCTACGAGCAGTACTTC. Translated, it gives CASSSDTYEQYF.

The gene calls are TRBV27 and TRBJ2-1; D perhaps matches TRBD1 (5 bases). In germline, CDR1 is MNHEY, CDR2 SMNVEV (reference sequence). V was pared by 0 bases and J by 7 bases, with 10 bases between. This CDR3 is built from 14 residues. CDR3 in amino acids: CASSLSRAGNEQFF. The CDR3 bases are TGTGCCAGCAGTTTATCCCGCGCAGGGAATGAGCAGTTCTTC.

The chain joins TRBV7-2 to TRBJ2-4; D possibly corresponds to TRBD2 (6 bases). Trimming pared 5 bases from V and 4 bases from J, leaving 15 bases between. Germline-derived CDR1 and CDR2 are SGHTA and FQGNSA. The CDR3 spans 15 residues. CDR3 in DNA: TGTGCCAGCAGCCCTGGGAGGCCGGGGAAAAACATTCAGTACTTC. Its translation is CASSPGRPGKNIQYF.

This clone is a singleton in its sample. V and J are TRBV2 and TRBJ2-7; the D gene is possibly TRBD2 (5 bases). The V gene's germline CDR1 is SNHLY and CDR2 FYNNEI. V was pared by 4 bases and J by 7 bases, with 20 bases between. The CDR3 spans 15 residues. CDR3 in DNA: TGTGCCAGCAGTGGCACCGGGAACCCACCGTGGGAGCAGTACTTC. Its protein is CASSGTGNPPWEQYF.

This clone showed up just once. The V call is TRBV12-3 or TRBV12-4, the J call TRBJ1-1, with TRBD1 matching 7 bases. Unmatched junction bases numbered 5, after V lost 10 bases and J lost 6 bases. The CDR3 length is 11 residues. CDR3 amino acids: CAIWDSAEAFF. The CDR3 nucleotides read TGTGCCATCTGGGACAGTGCTGAAGCTTTCTTT.

This clone was seen only once. The rearrangement links TRBV7-2 to TRBJ1-5; the D is unclear. Germline V CDR1 and CDR2: SGHTA, FQGNSA. This CDR3 region has 13 residues. Trimming took off 1 base at V and 8 bases at J, with 9 bases between the two ends. CDR3 amino acids: CASSLGRMEPQHF. The CDR3 DNA is TGTGCCAGCAGCTTAGGGCGGATGGAGCCCCAGCATTTT.

The chain employs TRBV5-1 and TRBJ2-3; 9 bases align to TRBD1. J was trimmed by 0 bases and V by 0 bases; bases with no gene match: 2. Germline V lookup: CDR1 SGHRS, CDR2 YFSETQ. The CDR3 length is 16 residues. The CDR3 loop is CASSLETGGSTDTQYF. The CDR3, as DNA: TGCGCCAGCAGCTTGGAGACAGGGGGGAGCACAGATACGCAGTATTTT.

The chain combines TRBV7-3 with TRBJ2-5, with 9 bases matching TRBD1. V trimming: 0 bases; J trimming: 5 bases; junction bases outside the gene matches: 7. The CDR3 has 16 residues. Germline V gene lookup returns CDR1 SGHTA and CDR2 FQGTGA. The CDR3, as DNA: TGTGCCAGCAGCTTAACGGGACAGGGTGGAAGGGAGACCCAGTACTTC. Protein sequence: CASSLTGQGGRETQYF. Full variable domain (outside the CDR3, taken from reference TRBV7-3 and TRBJ2-5): GAGVSQTPSNKVTEKGKYVELRCDPISGHTALYWYRQSLGQGPEFLIYFQGTGAADDSGLPNDRFFAVRPEGSVSTLKIQRTERGDSAVYLCASSLTGQGGRETQYFGPGTRLLVL.

Comment on this clone: Other DNA sequences in the sample encode the same CDR3. The V gene is TRBV6-2 or TRBV6-3, the J gene TRBJ1-2; 8 bases line up with TRBD1. CDR3 size: 14 residues. The germline CDR1 and CDR2 sequences are MNHEY and SVGEGT. The trim removed 5 bases at V and 4 bases at J, leaving 6 bases unmatched. The CDR3, as DNA: TGTGCCAGCAGTGGACAGGGCCTAGGCTATGGCTACACCTTC. This encodes CASSGQGLGYGYTF.

The V call is TRBV6-1, the J call TRBJ2-2; D is unresolved. The V and J ends lost 0 bases and 5 bases respectively, with 4 bases between them. The length of the CDR3 is 13 residues. Per germline, CDR1 MNHNS and CDR2 SASEGT. This CDR3 reads CASSEARTGELFF. Written as DNA, the CDR3 is TGTGCCAGCAGTGAAGCGAGGACCGGGGAGCTGTTTTTT.

CDR3 residues: CASSRGRFTDTQYF. For the CDR3, the DNA is TGTGCCAGCAGCCGCGGGAGGTTCACAGATACGCAGTATTTT. The genes are TRBV14 and TRBJ2-3, with 8 nucleotides matching TRBD2. The trim removed 4 bases at V and 2 bases at J, leaving 2 bases unmatched. The CDR3 contains 14 residues. Germline values: CDR1 SGHDN, CDR2 FVKESK.

The chain couples TRBV30 to TRBJ1-1; the D is unclear. Germline lookup yields CDR1 GTSNPN and CDR2 SVGIG (reference sequence). CDR3 size: 13 residues. V lost 0 bases and J lost 2, with 7 bases in between. The CDR3 region has the DNA TGTGCCTGGAGTGTTCTGGCTAACACTGAAGCTTTCTTT. Translating it yields CAWSVLANTEAFF.